One sample yielded the 25 T cell receptor beta chains listed below, sequenced in a study of cytomegalovirus exposure and HLA in healthy donors. The PCR was carried out with 60 Vbeta primers and 13 Jbeta primers. Sequenced by immunoSEQ multiplex PCR; TCRdb stores in-frame clones only, minus some. The data contain about 160,000 clones, roughly 80% of them seen just once; the ten biggest clones take up roughly 7.7%. Sequencing used PBMCs. The receptors derive from a woman under 40 in good health and CMV-seropositive.

This clone has only a few counts. The chain recombines TRBV15 with TRBJ1-4; D not resolved. Trimming removed 0 bases from V and 8 bases from J, with 7 bases in between. The CDR3 loop spans 13 amino acids. The V gene's germline CDR1 is LNHNV and CDR2 YYDKDF (reference sequence). The CDR3 DNA sequence: TGTGCCACCAGCAGAGATCTGGCAGAAAAACTGTTTTTT. Translated, it gives CATSRDLAEKLFF.

The rearrangement uses TRBV6-5 and TRBJ2-1; the D gene is possibly TRBD1 (6 bases). CDR1 MNHEY and CDR2 SVGAGI come from the germline V gene. The CDR3 has 14 residues. V was cut by 3 bases and J by 3 bases, with 9 bases left in between. The DNA for the CDR3 is TGTGCCAGCAGTTATGGGGGCCGCTACAATGAGCAGTTCTTC. Its translation is CASSYGGRYNEQFF.

This chain links TRBV12-5 with TRBJ2-7; 9 positions agree with TRBD2. The CDR3 sequence is 15 residues long. Trimming removed 8 bases from V and 0 bases from J; junction bases left unmatched: 8. Germline CDR1 reads LGHNT; CDR2 reads FRNRAP. CDR3 DNA sequence: TGTGCTAGTTCGGCGGGGGGGTCCTCCTCCTACGAGCAGTACTTC. This encodes CASSAGGSSSYEQYF. Filled out from reference TRBV12-5 and TRBJ2-7, the complete variable domain reads DARVTQTPRHKVTEMGQEVTMRCQPILGHNTVFWYRQTMMQGLELLAYFRNRAPLDDSGMPKDRFSAEMPDATLATLKIQPSEPRDSAVYFCASSAGGSSSYEQYFGPGTRLTVT.

Here the CDR3 reads CASSSGTFRETQYF. As DNA, the CDR3 is TGCGCCAGCAGCTCCGGGACATTCCGAGAGACCCAGTACTTC. The V call is TRBV5-1, the J call TRBJ2-5; D may be TRBD1 (6 bases). The CDR3 sequence is 14 residues long. CDR1 SGHRS and CDR2 YFSETQ come from the germline V gene. Deletions cut 3 bases from V and 4 bases from J, with 13 bases between. Drawing the rest from reference TRBV5-1 and TRBJ2-5, the complete variable domain is KAGVTQTPRYLIKTRGQQVTLSCSPISGHRSVSWYQQTPGQGLQFLFEYFSETQRNKGNFPGRFSGRQFSNSRSEMNVSTLELGDSALYLCASSSGTFRETQYFGPGTRLLVL.

The sample holds a few counts of this clone. The chain couples TRBV5-1 to TRBJ1-2, with D tentatively TRBD1 (6 bases). Per germline, CDR1 SGHRS and CDR2 YFSETQ. V was pared by 2 bases and J by 4 bases, with 15 bases between. CDR3 size: 15 residues. CDR3 nucleotides: TGCGCCAGCAGCTTTACGGGCAGGGGTACCTATGGCTACACCTTC. This translates into CASSFTGRGTYGYTF.

This clone occurred a few times. The chain couples TRBV6-1 to TRBJ2-4; the D gene is possibly TRBD2 (6 bases). The CDR3 sequence is 12 residues long. CDR1 and CDR2 from the germline V gene are MNHNS and SASEGT. V was trimmed by 3 bases and J by 9 bases, leaving 9 bases between them. Here the CDR3 reads CASSDWRGIQYF. CDR3 coding DNA: TGTGCCAGCAGTGATTGGAGGGGCATTCAGTACTTC.

The J gene is TRBJ2-1, the V gene TRBV6-5, with no clear D. The CDR3 extends over 16 amino acids. V lost 6 bases to trimming and J lost 0 bases, with 15 bases between them. In germline, CDR1 is MNHEY, CDR2 SVGAGI. The CDR3 region has the DNA TGTGCCAGCAGCTACATGGGCCCGAGCTCCTACAATGAGCAGTTCTTC. It codes for CASSYMGPSSYNEQFF.

Remarks on this clone: The same CDR3 is also encoded by other DNA sequences in this sample. The chain employs TRBV9 and TRBJ1-1; 8 bases are shared with TRBD1. CDR3 length equals 14 residues. With V trimmed by 4 bases and J by 1 base, 3 bases remained unmatched. The germline V gene has CDR1 SGDLS and CDR2 YYNGEE. This CDR3 is CASSPGTGNTEAFF. As DNA, the CDR3 is TGTGCCAGCAGCCCTGGGACAGGGAACACTGAAGCTTTCTTT.

The rearrangement joins TRBV29-1 to TRBJ1-2, with D tentatively TRBD1 (5 bases). V gave up 7 bases and J gave up 4 bases, with 16 bases separating them. The CDR3 contains 13 residues. Looked up from germline, CDR1 is SQVTM and CDR2 is ANQGSEA. CDR3 coding DNA: TGCAGCGACCTCCGGGGGGTCGGCTATGGCTACACCTTC. Its protein is CSDLRGVGYGYTF.

In this sample, this clone turned up a few times. This sequence joins TRBV19 and TRBJ1-5; tentative D call: TRBD1 (6 bases). The CDR3 is 14 amino acids. Germline assignment: CDR1 LNHDA and CDR2 SQIVND (reference sequence). V was shortened by 3 bases and J by 4 bases, with 10 bases between the two germline ends. The CDR3 DNA reads as TGTGCCAGTAGTATCATGACAGGAAATCAGCCCCAGCATTTT. Amino acid sequence: CASSIMTGNQPQHF.

V is TRBV7-2 and J is TRBJ2-1, with 8 positions matching TRBD2. Trimming removed 5 bases from V and 12 bases from J; junction bases left unmatched: 9. This CDR3 region has 13 residues. Germline V gene sequence: CDR1 SGHTA, CDR2 FQGNSA. The CDR3 DNA sequence: TGTGCCAGCAGCCAGGGAACTCTAGCGGGGCAGTTCTTC. Its translation is CASSQGTLAGQFF.

The gene calls are TRBV4-1 and TRBJ2-7; D is perhaps TRBD1 (5 bases). Germline V gene lookup returns CDR1 MGHRA and CDR2 YSYEKL. V lost 2 bases and J 0 bases, leaving 11 bases between the germline ends. There are 15 residues in the CDR3. CDR3 residues: CASSQSSGYSYEQYF. CDR3 nucleotide sequence: TGCGCCAGCAGCCAATCTTCAGGGTACTCCTACGAGCAGTACTTC.

The chain recombines TRBV7-9 with TRBJ1-1; no clear D gene. The CDR3 length is 14 residues. V was clipped by 6 bases and J by 1 base, with 12 bases between them. CDR1 SEHNR and CDR2 FQNEAQ come from the germline V gene (reference sequence). The CDR3 DNA is TGTGCCAGCAGACCTGACATTCGGAACACTGAAGCTTTCTTT. Its protein product is CASRPDIRNTEAFF. Full variable domain (rest looked up from reference TRBV7-9 and TRBJ1-1): DTGVSQNPRHKITKRGQNVTFRCDPISEHNRLYWYRQTLGQGPEFLTYFQNEAQLEKSRLLSDRFSAERPKGSFSTLEIQRTEQGDSAMYLCASRPDIRNTEAFFGQGTRLTVV.

The V and J genes are TRBV7-2 and TRBJ2-5, with a tentative D call TRBD2 (6 bases). This CDR3 has 14 residues. CDR1 and CDR2 (germline): SGHTA, FQGNSA. V lost 1 base and J 4 bases, leaving 10 bases between the germline ends. CDR3 residues: CASSLVEGIETQYF. DNA for the CDR3: TGTGCCAGCAGCTTAGTGGAGGGGATAGAGACCCAGTACTTC.

The chain has TRBV4-3 and TRBJ2-5; D unclear. The CDR3 covers 13 residues. Germline lookup yields CDR1 LGHNA and CDR2 YSLEER. Trimming cost V 0 bases and J 5 bases, with 7 bases left between them. CDR3 sequence: CASSQDMRETQYF. CDR3 nucleotide sequence: TGCGCCAGCAGCCAAGATATGAGGGAGACCCAGTACTTC.

The chain is built from TRBV7-8 and TRBJ2-5, with unresolved D. Germline CDR1 is SGHVS and CDR2 is FQNEAQ. The V and J ends lost 5 bases and 3 bases respectively, with 19 bases between them. This CDR3 contains 16 residues. As DNA, the CDR3 is TGTGCCAGCAGCCCACGCTTCTTACTCGAGGAAGAGACCCAGTACTTC. It yields the protein CASSPRFLLEEETQYF.

The chain links TRBV5-6 to TRBJ2-7, with a weak D call TRBD1 (6 bases). Germline V gene sequence: CDR1 SGHDT, CDR2 YYEEEE. The CDR3 runs to 13 residues. Trimming shortened V by 0 bases and J by 6 bases, and 10 bases separated the two germline ends. The CDR3 DNA follows: TGTGCCAGCAGCTTGGCCGACAGGAGCGAGCAGTACTTC. Its translation is CASSLADRSEQYF.

In this sample, this clone turned up many times. V and J are TRBV5-1 and TRBJ1-3; possible D gene TRBD1, 5 bases. The CDR3 extends over 15 amino acids. Trimming took 0 bases from V and 0 from J, leaving 7 bases between them. Germline CDR1 SGHRS, CDR2 YFSETQ. The CDR3 nucleotides read TGCGCCAGCAGCTTGGACAGGATCTCTGGAAACACCATATATTTT. This sequence encodes CASSLDRISGNTIYF.

The V gene is TRBV7-3, the J gene TRBJ1-1; 9 bases map to TRBD1. Germline-derived CDR1 and CDR2 are SGHTA and FQGTGA. V gave up 5 bases and J gave up 3 bases; unmatched junction bases: 13. The CDR3 covers 17 residues. CDR3 sequence: CASSLKTRQGDDTEAFF. The CDR3 nucleotides read TGTGCCAGCAGCCTAAAAACCCGACAGGGGGACGACACTGAAGCTTTCTTT.

This clone was found a few times. The chain carries TRBV29-1 and TRBJ1-4, with D perhaps matching TRBD1 (6 bases). In germline, CDR1 is SQVTM, CDR2 ANQGSEA. V lost 7 bases to trimming and J lost 6 bases, with 18 bases between them. This CDR3 region has 14 residues. The CDR3 loop is CSAWTSNRDEKLFF. CDR3 nucleotide sequence: TGCAGCGCCTGGACCTCGAACAGGGATGAAAAACTGTTTTTT.

This clone was counted a single time. The rearrangement uses TRBV19 and TRBJ2-3, with no clear D. V was pared by 1 base and J by 8 bases, with 7 bases between. In germline, CDR1 is LNHDA, CDR2 SQIVND (reference sequence). CDR3 length equals 12 residues. CDR3 DNA: TGTGCCAGTAGTATAGTCGGCGGTACGCAGTATTTT. Its protein is CASSIVGGTQYF. Complete variable domain (other parts from reference TRBV19 and TRBJ2-3): DGGITQSPKYLFRKEGQNVTLSCEQNLNHDAMYWYRQDPGQGLRLIYYSQIVNDFQKGDIAEGYSVSREKKESFPLTVTSAQKNPTAFYLCASSIVGGTQYFGPGTRLTVL.

Only one count was recorded for this clone. The V gene is TRBV11-2, the J gene TRBJ2-6, with D unclear. Germline lookup yields CDR1 SGHAT and CDR2 FQNNGV. Trimming shortened V by 3 bases and J by 1 base, and 13 bases separated the two germline ends. The length of the CDR3 is 17 residues. CDR3 nucleotide sequence: TGTGCCAGCAGCTTGAACAGATTAGAATCTGGGGCCAACGTCCTGACTTTC. It is translated as CASSLNRLESGANVLTF.

The genes are TRBV6-5 and TRBJ2-2, with TRBD2 as a possible D gene (5 bases). From germline, CDR1 is MNHEY and CDR2 SVGAGI. V lost 0 bases and J 12 bases, leaving 14 bases between the germline ends. CDR3 size: 14 residues. CDR3 DNA sequence: TGTGCCAGCAGTTACTCGATTCCACCGGGGAAGCTGTTTTTT. Its protein is CASSYSIPPGKLFF.

The chain has TRBV9 and TRBJ2-4, with a possible D match to TRBD2 (5 bases). Deletions cut 2 bases from V and 2 bases from J, with 8 bases between. Germline V gene data show CDR1 as SGDLS and CDR2 as YYNGEE. CDR3 length: 14 residues. The CDR3 protein is CASSVTGTKNIQYF. The CDR3 DNA reads TGTGCCAGCAGCGTTACCGGGACCAAAAACATTCAGTACTTC.

This clone was recorded once. This rearrangement joins TRBV6-1 to TRBJ2-7; tentative D call: TRBD2 (5 bases). The CDR3 spans 15 residues. CDR1 and CDR2 (germline): MNHNS, SASEGT. V was cut by 1 base and J by 3 bases, with 13 bases left in between. The CDR3 reads CASSEGASRDYEQYF. The CDR3 DNA reads as TGTGCCAGCAGTGAAGGGGCCAGTCGGGACTACGAGCAGTACTTC.